These T cell receptor gamma chains were read from a single sample in a study of intestinal T cells in coeliac disease. TCRdb re-called the multiplex PCR reads through CATT. This table holds 800 or so gamma-chain clones, 50% found once. Sample: a duodenal biopsy. The receptors derive from a human donor with celiac disease. Each CDR3 is given with its conserved first and last residue. Size values are once, few and many counts, or a class for expanded clones, and some rows have none.

clone_size	v_call	j_call	cdr3_nt	cdr3_aa
.	TRGV8	TRGJP1	TGTGCCACCTGGTCAACTAGTGGTTGGCTCAAGATATTT	CATWSTSGWLKIF
.	TRGV10	TRGJP1	TGTGCTGCGTGCGGTACTTATCAGAGGTTCAAGATATTT	CAACGTYQRFKIF
large	TRGV4	TRGJ1/TRGJ2	TGTGCCACCTGGGTGAATTATAAGAAACTCTTT	CATWVNYKKLF
.	TRGV4	TRGJ1/TRGJ2	TGTGCCGACCTGGGGGTGGGGAAACTCTTT	CADLGVGKLF
.	TRGV2	TRGJP1	TGTGCCACCTGGGACGGGGCTGGTCAGGGTCAAAATCAGTCCACTGGTTGGTTCAAGATATTT	CATWDGAGQGQNQSTGWFKIF
few	TRGV10	TRGJP1	TGTGCTGCGTGCAAGGGGGTTTATGTACCACTTGGTTGGTTCAAGATATTT	CAACKGVYVPLGWFKIF
large	TRGV8	TRGJP1	TGTGCCACCTGGTCAACTAGTGGTTGGTTCAAGATATTT	CATWSTSGWFKIF
large	TRGV8	TRGJP2	TGTGCCACCTGGGATAGGGATAGTAGTGATTGGATCAAGACGTTT	CATWDRDSSDWIKTF
once	TRGV9	TRGJ1/TRGJ2	TGTGCCTTGTGGGAGGCAACTATTATAAAGAAACTCTTT	CALWEATIIKKLF
.	TRGV10	TRGJP1	TGTGCTGCGTGGGATGACCCACTTGGTTGGTTCAAGATATTT	CAAWDDPLGWFKIF
hyperexpanded	TRGV10	TRGJP1	TGTGCTGCGTGGGATCCCACTGGTTGGTTCAAGATATTT	CAAWDPTGWFKIF
.	TRGV3	TRGJ1/TRGJ2	TGTGCCCCTGTTTATTATAAGAAACTCTTT	CAPVYYKKLF
.	TRGV11	TRGJP1	TGTGCCTGCTGGATTAGGAAAGGATGGCACACTGGTTGGTTCAAGATATTT	CACWIRKGWHTGWFKIF
few	TRGV10	TRGJ1/TRGJ2	TGTGCTGCTCCTCCTGCCTATTATAAGAAACTCTTT	CAAPPAYYKKLF
.	TRGV8	TRGJP2	TGTGCCACCTGGGGCGCTTACTGCGATTGGATCAAGACGTTT	CATWGAYCDWIKTF
large	TRGV2	TRGJ1/TRGJ2	TGTGCCACCTGGGACGAAGGATATAAGAAACTCTTT	CATWDEGYKKLF
large	TRGV4	TRGJ1/TRGJ2	TGTGCCACCTGGGATGGCCCCAATAAGAAACTCTTT	CATWDGPNKKLF
.	TRGV2	TRGJP2	TGTGCCGACCTGGGACGGGCCGGGGTAGGTGATTGGATCAAGACGTTT	CADLGRAGVGDWIKTF
large	TRGV10	TRGJ1/TRGJ2	TGTGCTGCGTGGGATCATTATTATAAGAAACTCTTT	CAAWDHYYKKLF
.	TRGV3	TRGJP2	TGTGCCACCTGGGACACCCCAGGGATTTGGATCAAGACGTTT	CATWDTPGIWIKTF
hyperexpanded	TRGV10	TRGJP1	TGTGCTTCAGGTTGGTTCAAGATATTT	CASGWFKIF
once	TRGV10	TRGJP1	TGTGCTGCGTGGGATTTAATACCACTTGGTTGGTTCAAGATATTT	CAAWDLIPLGWFKIF
few	TRGV2	TRGJ1/TRGJ2	TGTGCCACCTGGGGACGGGCACTAGGTGGGAGGAAACTCTTT	CATWGRALGGRKLF
large	TRGV2	TRGJP2	TGTGCCACCTGGGACGGTAGTAGTGATTGGATCAAGACGTTT	CATWDGSSDWIKTF
few	TRGV10	TRGJP1	TGTGCTGCGTGGGGTTACGGTGGGAGAGGGCCAACTGGTTGGTTCAAGATATTT	CAAWGYGGRGPTGWFKIF
large	TRGV8	TRGJ1/TRGJ2	TGTGCCACCTGGGCTTGGGGCAAGAAACTCTTT	CATWAWGKKLF
large	TRGV2	TRGJ1/TRGJ2	TGTGCCACCTGGGACGAGGAGGGATATAAGAAACTCTTT	CATWDEEGYKKLF
.	TRGV2	TRGJP1	TGTGCCACCTGGGACGGGCGAAAGGGAATACCACTTGGTTGGTTCAAGATATTT	CATWDGRKGIPLGWFKIF
.	TRGV8	TRGJP1	TGTGCGCCTGGGATAAACACTGGTTGGTTCAAGATATTT	CAPGINTGWFKIF
large	TRGV2	TRGJP2	TGTGCCACCTGGGACGGTAGCAGTGATTGGATCAAGACGTTT	CATWDGSSDWIKTF
.	TRGV10	TRGJ1/TRGJ2	TGTGCTGCGTGGGATTATTGTTATAAGAAACTCTTT	CAAWDYCYKKLF
.	TRGV10	TRGJP1	TGTGCTGCGTGGGATAAGGGCCCTTATACCACTGGTTGGTTCAAGATATTT	CAAWDKGPYTTGWFKIF
large	TRGV3	TRGJ1/TRGJ2	TGTGCCACCTGGGACAGGCCGAGGAAACTCTTT	CATWDRPRKLF
few	TRGV2	TRGJ1/TRGJ2	TGTGCCACCTGGGACGGGCGTAGTATTTATTATAAGAAACTCTTT	CATWDGRSIYYKKLF
few	TRGV10	TRGJP1	TGTGCTGCGTGGGTATGGTTTGGTTTCAAGATATTT	CAAWVWFGFKIF
once	TRGV10	TRGJP1	TGTGCTGCGTGGGAATCAAGTACCACTGGTTGGTTCAAGATATTT	CAAWESSTTGWFKIF
large	TRGV4	TRGJ1/TRGJ2	TGTGCCACCTGGGATAGAAATTATTATAAGAAACTCTTT	CATWDRNYYKKLF
.	TRGV11	TRGJP1	TGTGCCTGCTGGATTAGGCACAATAATCCACTGGTTTGGTTCAAGATATTT	CACWIRHNNPLVWFKIF
large	TRGV9	TRGJ1/TRGJ2	TGTGCCTTGTGGGAGGCGCCTGGTGCGTATTATAAGAAACTCTTT	CALWEAPGAYYKKLF
.	TRGV4	TRGJ1/TRGJ2	TGTGCCACCTGGGATAAGTTTGCGGGTTATAAGAAACTCTTT	CATWDKFAGYKKLF
few	TRGV3	TRGJP1	TGTGCCACCTGGGACAGGCTACGTTTTCCCCATTGGATCAATACCACTGGTTGGTTCAAGATATTT	CATWDRLRFPHWINTTGWFKIF
.	TRGV10	TRGJP1	TGTGCTGCGTTTTGTAAGGTATGGGGCACTGGTTGGTTCAAGATATTT	CAAFCKVWGTGWFKIF
large	TRGV10	TRGJ1/TRGJ2	TGTGCAGCTAATTATTATAAGAAACTCTTT	CAANYYKKLF
once	TRGV2	TRGJP1	TGTGCCACCTGGGCGGGCCGAGGGGGACGGAGATGGTTCAAGATATTT	CATWAGRGGRRWFKIF
.	TRGV4	TRGJ1/TRGJ2	TGTGCCACCTGGATGGCGGTTAAGTTGGATTATAAGAAACTCTTC	CATWMAVKLDYKKLF
once	TRGV8	TRGJP2	TGTGCCACCTGGGATAGCTCGCAGGGTAGTGATTGGATCAAGACGTTT	CATWDSSQGSDWIKTF
.	TRGV10	TRGJP1	TGTGCTGCGTGCAAGGGGGGTTTATGTACCACTGGTTGGTTCAAGATATTT	CAACKGGLCTTGWFKIF
.	TRGV8	TRGJP2	TGTGCCACCTGGGATAGGCCGGGGGGCTTTATAGTAGTTGATTGGATCAAGACGTTT	CATWDRPGGFIVVDWIKTF
few	TRGV4	TRGJ1/TRGJ2	TGTGCCACCTGGGAGGGCTACCATTATTATAAGAAACTCTTT	CATWEGYHYYKKLF